The subject of this entry is one T cell receptor beta chain. The data were taken from a study of T and B cells in COVID-19 patients. The CDR3 is made up of 13 amino acids. Germline CDR1 SGHNT, CDR2 YENEEA. V lost 0 bases to trimming and J lost 0 bases, with 3 bases between them. TRB rearrangements were amplified by multiplex PCR with BIOMED2 TRB-A/B primers. TCRdb re-derived calls from the multiplex PCR reads in MiXCR, one entry per CDR3 protein. The repertoire has roughly 3,000 distinct CDR3 sequences, about 26% of them found once; the top ten carry 20% to 30%. Blood genomic DNA input for TRB amplification was roughly 250-500 ng.

The chain employs TRBV11-3 and TRBJ2-7, with D unresolved. The receptor comes from a human donor with active COVID-19. The sequencing input was blood. The CDR3 region has the DNA TGTGCCAGCAGCTTAGAGGACTCCTACGAGCAGTACTTC. Protein product: CASSLEDSYEQYF.